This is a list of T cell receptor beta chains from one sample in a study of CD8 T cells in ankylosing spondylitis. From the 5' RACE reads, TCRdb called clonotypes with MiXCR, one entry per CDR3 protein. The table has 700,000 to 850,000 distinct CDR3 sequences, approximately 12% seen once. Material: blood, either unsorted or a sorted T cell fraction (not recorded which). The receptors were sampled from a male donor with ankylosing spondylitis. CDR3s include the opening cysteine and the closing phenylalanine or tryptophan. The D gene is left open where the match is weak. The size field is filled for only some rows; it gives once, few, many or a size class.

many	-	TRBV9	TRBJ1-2	CASSVDSDYGYTF	TGTGCCAGCAGCGTGGACAGTGACTATGGCTACACCTTC
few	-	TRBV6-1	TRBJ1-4	CASRRDGGPTNEKLFF	TGTGCCAGCAGGCGCGATGGAGGTCCAACTAATGAAAAACTGTTTTTT
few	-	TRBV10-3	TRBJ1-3	CAISARAPFSGNTIYF	TGTGCCATCAGCGCTCGGGCCCCCTTCTCGGGAAACACCATATATTTT
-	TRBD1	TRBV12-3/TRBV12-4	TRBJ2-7	CASRMTGATYEQYF	TGTGCCAGCAGGATGACAGGGGCGACCTACGAGCAGTACTTC
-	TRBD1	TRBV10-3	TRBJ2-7	CAISELLPGQVFREQYF	TGTGCCATCAGTGAGTTGCTTCCGGGACAGGTTTTTCGAGAGCAGTACTTC
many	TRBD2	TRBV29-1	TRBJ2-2	CSGTRGTGELFF	TGCAGCGGGACTAGAGGCACCGGGGAGCTGTTTTTT
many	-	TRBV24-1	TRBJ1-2	CATSDPGREGYTF	TGTGCCACCAGTGATCCAGGGAGAGAAGGCTACACCTTC
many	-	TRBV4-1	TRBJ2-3	CASSQGRGTPTDTQYF	TGCGCCAGCAGCCAAGGAAGGGGCACCCCCACAGATACGCAGTATTTT
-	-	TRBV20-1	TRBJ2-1	CSAYGGVTYNEQFF	TGCAGTGCCTACGGGGGCGTCACTTACAATGAGCAGTTCTTC
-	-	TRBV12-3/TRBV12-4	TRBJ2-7	CASRNDRTLSYEQYF	TGTGCCAGCAGAAACGACAGGACCCTCTCCTACGAGCAGTACTTC
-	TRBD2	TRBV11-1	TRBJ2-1	CASSVTGTSGGNEQFF	TGTGCCAGCAGCGTGACCGGGACTAGCGGGGGGAATGAGCAGTTCTTC
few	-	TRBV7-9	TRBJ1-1	CASSFSTIEAFF	TGTGCCAGCAGCTTTTCCACGATTGAAGCTTTCTTT
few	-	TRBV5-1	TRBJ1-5	CASSLGGQSNQPQHF	TGCGCCAGCAGCTTGGGCGGACAGAGCAATCAGCCCCAGCATTTT
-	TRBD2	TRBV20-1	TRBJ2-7	CSANSPAGGPYEQYF	TGCAGTGCCAACTCCCCAGCGGGAGGGCCTTACGAGCAGTACTTC
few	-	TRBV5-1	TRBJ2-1	CASSPRDTSYNEQFF	TGCGCCAGCAGCCCCCGGGACACCTCCTACAATGAGCAGTTCTTC
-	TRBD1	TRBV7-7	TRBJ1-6	CASSRPPGQVPGSPLHF	TGTGCTAGCAGCCGCCCACCGGGACAGGTGCCGGGTTCACCCCTCCACTTT
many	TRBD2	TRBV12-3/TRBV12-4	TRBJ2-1	CASSSSGRVVSEQFF	TGTGCCAGCAGTTCTAGCGGGAGGGTTGTTAGTGAGCAGTTCTTC
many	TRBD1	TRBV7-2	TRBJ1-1	CASSLRQGQNTEAFF	TGTGCCAGCAGCTTGCGACAGGGACAGAACACTGAAGCTTTCTTT
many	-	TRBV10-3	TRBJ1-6	CAISDVAGRHSPLHF	TGTGCCATCAGTGATGTTGCAGGGAGGCATTCACCCCTCCACTTT
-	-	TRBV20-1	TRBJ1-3	CSASIGGGISGNTIYF	TGCAGTGCTAGCATCGGGGGGGGCATCTCTGGAAACACCATATATTTT
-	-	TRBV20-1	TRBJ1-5	CSVPGRGNQPQHF	TGCAGTGTCCCGGGACGCGGGAATCAGCCCCAGCATTTT
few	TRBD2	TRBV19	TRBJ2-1	CASSMGTSGTWDEQFF	TGTGCCAGTAGTATGGGGACTAGCGGGACCTGGGATGAGCAGTTCTTC
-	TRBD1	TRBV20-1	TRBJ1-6	CSAHRPGQLNSPLHF	TGCAGTGCTCACCGTCCGGGACAGTTAAATTCACCCCTCCACTTT
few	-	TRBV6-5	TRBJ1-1	CASSYSGLILNTEAFF	TGTGCCAGCAGTTACTCGGGCCTAATCCTGAACACTGAAGCTTTCTTT
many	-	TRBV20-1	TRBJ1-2	CSALTANYGYTF	TGCAGTGCATTGACAGCGAACTATGGCTACACCTTC
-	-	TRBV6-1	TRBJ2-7	CASSEGTYEQYF	TGTGCCAGCAGTGAAGGGACCTACGAGCAGTACTTC
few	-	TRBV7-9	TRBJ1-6	CASSFRVWDSPLHF	TGTGCCAGCAGCTTCCGGGTCTGGGATTCACCCCTCCACTTT
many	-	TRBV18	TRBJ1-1	CASSPPPGQNTEAFF	TGTGCCAGCTCACCACCTCCGGGGCAGAACACTGAAGCTTTCTTT
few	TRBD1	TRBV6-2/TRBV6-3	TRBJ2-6	CASSQGTGGNVLTF	TGTGCCAGCAGTCAAGGGACAGGGGGCAACGTCCTGACTTTC
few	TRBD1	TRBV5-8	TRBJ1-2	CASSRTWTGSRWTF	TGTGCCAGCAGCCGAACATGGACAGGGAGCAGGTGGACCTTC
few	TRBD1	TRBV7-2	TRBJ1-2	CASSHRDRRNYGYTF	TGTGCCAGCAGCCATAGGGACAGGCGGAACTATGGCTACACCTTC
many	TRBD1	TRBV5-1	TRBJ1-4	CASSPDRADEKLFF	TGCGCCAGCAGCCCGGACAGGGCAGACGAAAAACTGTTTTTT
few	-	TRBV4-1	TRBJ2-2	CASSHRQGELFF	TGCGCCAGCAGCCACCGACAGGGGGAGCTGTTTTTT
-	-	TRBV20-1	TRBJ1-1	CSAATRGNTEAFF	TGCAGTGCTGCCACGAGAGGGAACACTGAAGCTTTCTTT
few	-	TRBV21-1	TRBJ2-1	CASTNSYNEQFF	TGTGCCAGCACCAACTCCTACAATGAGCAGTTCTTC
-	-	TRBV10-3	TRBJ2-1	CAISELFWEGQFF	TGTGCCATCAGTGAGTTATTTTGGGAAGGGCAGTTCTTC
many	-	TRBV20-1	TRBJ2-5	CSARDRNAQETQYF	TGCAGTGCTAGAGATAGGAACGCTCAAGAGACCCAGTACTTC
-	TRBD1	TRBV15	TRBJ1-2	CATSRGQGANYGYTF	TGTGCCACCAGCAGAGGACAGGGAGCTAACTATGGCTACACCTTC
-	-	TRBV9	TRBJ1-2	CASSVIGFYGYTF	TGTGCCAGCAGCGTAATCGGCTTCTATGGCTACACCTTC
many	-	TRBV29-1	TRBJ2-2	CSAREGFGELFF	TGCAGTGCTAGGGAAGGGTTCGGCGAGCTGTTTTTT
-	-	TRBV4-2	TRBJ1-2	CASSGSSNYGYTF	TGTGCCAGCAGTGGCAGCAGTAACTATGGCTACACCTTC